This is a list of T cell receptor beta chains from one sample in a study of T cell responses to AZD1222 COVID-19 vaccine. Here immunoSEQ multiplex PCR was the method, and the copy in TCRdb shows in-frame clones only, minus some. The repertoire holds around 81,000 clones, with more than 85% as singletons. This specimen was peripheral blood, taken 28 days after the second AZD1222 dose. The origin of the receptors is an adult who received the AZD1222 COVID-19 vaccine. Both conserved end residues are part of each CDR3. Each record gives: V gene, J gene, CDR3 protein.

V gene: TRBV5-4; J gene: TRBJ2-7; CDR3 protein: CASGLAGGPGEQYF
V gene: TRBV28; J gene: TRBJ2-7; CDR3 protein: CASSLPRAGGEQYF
V gene: TRBV4-1; J gene: TRBJ2-7; CDR3 protein: CASSQVHVTYEQYF
V gene: TRBV19; J gene: TRBJ1-1; CDR3 protein: CATRNRGEAFF
V gene: TRBV7-2; J gene: TRBJ1-1; CDR3 protein: CASSLKNQGRVNTEAFF
V gene: TRBV7-9; J gene: TRBJ2-7; CDR3 protein: CASSLWTNYEQYF
V gene: TRBV5-4; J gene: TRBJ2-7; CDR3 protein: CASSLVGTGNYEQYF
V gene: TRBV28; J gene: TRBJ2-7; CDR3 protein: CASRGVGTGEQYF
V gene: TRBV20-1; J gene: TRBJ2-7; CDR3 protein: CSASSGTTYYEQYF
V gene: TRBV28; J gene: TRBJ2-5; CDR3 protein: CASSPVQGALAETQYF
V gene: TRBV9; J gene: TRBJ1-1; CDR3 protein: CASSVLDGNTEAFF
V gene: TRBV19; J gene: TRBJ1-2; CDR3 protein: CASRSGSAPDYGYTF
V gene: TRBV28; J gene: TRBJ1-1; CDR3 protein: CASSLSGEMNTEAFF
V gene: TRBV11-3; J gene: TRBJ2-5; CDR3 protein: CASSLGTPGQFQETQYF
V gene: TRBV6-2/TRBV6-3; J gene: TRBJ2-1; CDR3 protein: CASIPGGRDEQFF
V gene: TRBV29-1; J gene: TRBJ2-7; CDR3 protein: CSARGGGSEQYF
V gene: TRBV29-1; J gene: TRBJ2-1; CDR3 protein: CSVEGLGQGVDEQFF
V gene: TRBV28; J gene: TRBJ2-1; CDR3 protein: CASSEVTSGRANEQFF
V gene: TRBV10-2; J gene: TRBJ2-5; CDR3 protein: CASSLAGAGETQYF
V gene: TRBV11-2; J gene: TRBJ2-3; CDR3 protein: CASSLEGRGYTDTQYF
V gene: TRBV7-8; J gene: TRBJ2-5; CDR3 protein: CASSLARRVGTQETQYF
V gene: TRBV19; J gene: TRBJ2-7; CDR3 protein: CASSIVTGDSYEQYF
V gene: TRBV18; J gene: TRBJ1-1; CDR3 protein: CASSPVQGAEAFF
V gene: TRBV29-1; J gene: TRBJ2-7; CDR3 protein: CSVERQGANEQYF
V gene: TRBV7-2; J gene: TRBJ1-4; CDR3 protein: CASSPDRAIEKLFF